This TCR beta chain was identified in a study of blood T cell repertoires in COVID-19. About the study: Sites in the United States, Italy and Spain provided acute and convalescent COVID-19 samples. T cells, B-cell-depleted T cells, or PBMCs supplied cDNA or gDNA.

The germline V gene has CDR1 ENHRY and CDR2 SYGVKD. This CDR3 is 16 amino acids long. Germline trimming cut 0 bases from V and 4 bases from J; bases unmatched to any gene: 5. Produced via immunoSEQ multiplex PCR; TCRdb's table is partial and in-frame only. Among 99,000 or so clones, about 80% were seen once, and the ten largest hold roughly a fifth. This chain joins TRBV10-3 and TRBJ2-2; the match to TRBD1 covers 7 bases. The sequence was obtained from a woman in her 70s with acute or convalescent COVID-19. The sample comprised peripheral blood. The CDR3 DNA sequence: TGTGCCATCAGTGAGTCGACAGGGATTGGCACCGGGGAGCTGTTTTTT. It is translated as CAISESTGIGTGELFF.